Below are 2 T cell receptor beta chains sequenced from a single sample in a study of cytomegalovirus exposure and HLA in healthy donors. The PCR employed 60 Vbeta primers together with 13 Jbeta primers. Sequenced by immunoSEQ multiplex PCR; TCRdb stores in-frame clones only, minus some. The data show some 130,000 clones, over 60% seen once. Material for sequencing was PBMCs. These receptors all stem from a middle-aged man in good health and CMV-seronegative.

V usage is TRBV5-4 and J usage is TRBJ2-7; D might be TRBD2 (6 bases). The ends were cut back, 0 bases at V and 3 bases at J, with 13 bases in the middle. CDR3 length equals 15 residues. Germline CDR1 reads SGHNT; CDR2 reads YYREEE (reference sequence). The CDR3 DNA sequence: TGTGCCAGCAGCTTGGCTGGGGCTAGCGTCTACGAGCAGTACTTC. Protein product: CASSLAGASVYEQYF.

Comments on this clone: Germline is not matched at one junction end, which may reflect a read error. Other DNA sequences within the sample encode an identical CDR3. The chain is built from TRBV11-3 and TRBJ1-1; D remains ambiguous. Germline V gene sequence: CDR1 SGHNT, CDR2 YENEEA. The CDR3 loop spans 16 amino acids. CDR3 region: CASSRVEGSANTEAFF. For the CDR3, the DNA is TGTGCCAGCAGCAGGGTGGAGGGATCGGCGAACACTGAGGCTTTCTTT.